The 19 T cell receptor beta chains below come from one sample, sequenced in a study of neurological immune-mediated disorders. Each CDR3 protein gets one entry after TCRdb re-called the 5' RACE reads with MiXCR. Among about 65,000 distinct CDR3 sequences listed, approximately 3.7% were seen once. Source material: PBMCs. The receptor set was obtained from a man aged 50 to 59 with multiple sclerosis.

This clonotype was detected many times. The rearrangement joins TRBV7-2 to TRBJ2-1; 8 bases map to TRBD2. V trimming: 3 bases; J trimming: 5 bases; junction bases outside the gene matches: 9. CDR1 SGHTA and CDR2 FQGNSA come from the germline V gene. The CDR3 is 16 residues long. The CDR3 sequence is CASSLQGSGVNNEQFF. The CDR3, as DNA: TGTGCCAGCAGCTTGCAGGGTAGCGGGGTTAACAATGAGCAGTTCTTC.

This clonotype was seen at least ten times. The CDR3 DNA reads TGCAGCGTACGCCCGGTTCTCTTGTCGGGCTACACCTTC. This gives the protein CSVRPVLLSGYTF. This chain connects TRBV29-1 to TRBJ1-2; D is unclear. The CDR3 has 13 residues. Between the trimmed V and J ends, which lost 6 bases and 8 bases, there was a span of 19 bases. From germline, CDR1 is SQVTM and CDR2 ANQGSEA.

The sample holds many counts of this clonotype. This chain joins TRBV20-1 and TRBJ2-7, with a tentative D call TRBD2 (5 bases). V lost 0 bases and J lost 5, with 11 bases in between. The CDR3 length is 13 residues. Germline assignment: CDR1 DFQATT and CDR2 SNEGSKA (reference sequence). CDR3 DNA: TGCAGTGCTAGAGACGGGTCTAGCCACGAGCAGTACGTC. Protein product: CSARDGSSHEQYV.

This clonotype was counted many times. The chain employs TRBV14 and TRBJ2-5, with 7 bases lining up with TRBD1. V dropped 0 bases and J dropped 5; count of bases not matched to a gene: 6. Germline lookup yields CDR1 SGHDN and CDR2 FVKESK. This CDR3 region has 15 residues. CDR3 bases: TGTGCCAGCAGCCAAGAAGACAGGGCGAGGGAGACCCAGTACTTC. Protein sequence: CASSQEDRARETQYF.

This clonotype was detected many times. The chain couples TRBV5-1 to TRBJ1-2; possibly TRBD1 for D (5 bases). The germline V gene encodes CDR1 SGHRS and CDR2 YFSETQ. This CDR3 has 14 amino acids. Trimming left V 3 bases short and J 7 bases short, with 16 bases between. The DNA of the CDR3 is TGCGCCAGCAGCTGGGATACCCAGGGTTTTGGCTACACCTTC. Translating gives CASSWDTQGFGYTF.

This clonotype appeared many times. The chain joins TRBV4-1 to TRBJ2-2; 8 nucleotides agree with TRBD2. V gave up 1 base and J gave up 6 bases; unmatched junction bases: 7. This CDR3 spans 16 amino acids. Germline CDR1 MGHRA, CDR2 YSYEKL. The CDR3, as DNA: TGCGCCAGCAGCCAAGCGTGGCGGGGGGAGGCCGGGGAGCTGTTTTTT. As protein: CASSQAWRGEAGELFF.

This clonotype was recorded a few times. The chain couples TRBV18 to TRBJ1-6; tentative D call: TRBD1 (5 bases). This CDR3 spans 14 amino acids. With 3 bases removed from V and 8 bases from J, the gap between germline ends came to 11 bases. Germline V gene data show CDR1 as KGHSH and CDR2 as LQKENI. The CDR3 spells CASSPTASHSPLHF. CDR3 DNA: TGTGCCAGCTCACCGACAGCCTCCCATTCACCCCTCCACTTT. The variable domain in full, with the rest retrieved from reference TRBV18 and TRBJ1-6, is NAGVMQNPRHLVRRRGQEARLRCSPMKGHSHVYWYRQLPEEGLKFMVYLQKENIIDESGMPKERFSAEFPKEGPSILRIQQVVRGDSAAYFCASSPTASHSPLHFGNGTRLTVT.

This clonotype was seen many times. The CDR3 DNA is TGTGCCAGCAGGTCAGGGAACCAAGGCACGCATTTT. As protein: CASRSGNQGTHF. The chain recombines TRBV28 with TRBJ1-5, with a weak D call TRBD1 (5 bases). The ends were cut back, 6 bases at V and 15 bases at J, with 18 bases in the middle. Germline V gene sequence: CDR1 MDHEN, CDR2 SYDVKM. The CDR3 covers 12 residues.

This clonotype was picked up many times. The chain uses TRBV5-1 and TRBJ1-4; 8 positions agree with TRBD1. Trimming cost V 1 base and J 5 bases; bases outside gene matches: 4. The CDR3 covers 15 residues. The V gene's germline CDR1 is SGHRS and CDR2 YFSETQ. The CDR3 loop reads CASSLWGQENEKLFF. The CDR3 DNA sequence: TGCGCCAGCAGCTTGTGGGGACAGGAAAATGAAAAACTGTTTTTT. The variable domain in full, completed from reference TRBV5-1 and TRBJ1-4, reads KAGVTQTPRYLIKTRGQQVTLSCSPISGHRSVSWYQQTPGQGLQFLFEYFSETQRNKGNFPGRFSGRQFSNSRSEMNVSTLELGDSALYLCASSLWGQENEKLFFGSGTQLSVL.

This clonotype was counted at least ten times. J is TRBJ1-3 and V is TRBV11-1, with D possibly being TRBD1 (5 bases). Germline CDR1 SGHAT, CDR2 FQDESV (reference sequence). The CDR3 consists of 15 residues. Trimming pared 2 bases from V and 3 bases from J, leaving 11 bases between. The CDR3 reads CASSLQGSVGNTIYF. In nucleotides, the CDR3 is TGTGCCAGCAGCTTACAGGGTTCGGTTGGAAACACCATATATTTT.

This clonotype was counted many times. V usage is TRBV12-3 or TRBV12-4 and J usage is TRBJ2-2; D not resolved. Trimming removed 3 bases from V and 8 bases from J, with 4 bases in between. This CDR3 spans 11 amino acids. The CDR3 nucleotides read TGTGCCAGCAGTTTTGTTGGGGAGCTGTTTTTT. Translation: CASSFVGELFF.

This clonotype was counted at least ten times. The chain has TRBV4-1 and TRBJ1-1, with D possibly being TRBD1 (6 bases). Germline values: CDR1 MGHRA, CDR2 YSYEKL. The CDR3 sequence is 18 residues long. V lost 8 bases and J 2 bases, leaving 27 bases between the germline ends. The CDR3 loop is CASLGVRGRERSNTEAFF. The CDR3 DNA follows: TGCGCCAGCCTCGGGGTCAGGGGCCGGGAGAGATCCAACACTGAAGCTTTCTTT.

This clonotype was recorded at least ten times. The rearrangement uses TRBV20-1 and TRBJ2-3; D uncertain. Per the germline V gene, CDR1 is DFQATT and CDR2 is SNEGSKA (reference sequence). This CDR3 has 12 residues. Trimming took 6 bases from V and 4 from J, leaving 11 bases between them. This chain's CDR3 is CSAEHGSDTQYF. The DNA of the CDR3 is TGCAGTGCGGAGCACGGTTCAGATACGCAGTATTTT.

In its sample, this clonotype was seen many times. The chain couples TRBV12-3 or TRBV12-4 to TRBJ1-2; 10 nucleotides agree with TRBD1. The ends lost 6 bases at V and 5 bases at J; junction bases unmatched: 18. There are 18 residues in the CDR3. In DNA, the CDR3 is TGTGCCAGCAGCGGACGGGACAGGGGAGTAAACCGGGGGTATGGCTACACCTTC. Encoded protein: CASSGRDRGVNRGYGYTF.

This clonotype was detected many times. The CDR3 bases are TGCAGTGCTAGAGGTGTCAGGGGCTACGAGCAGTACTTC. It translates to CSARGVRGYEQYF. The J gene is TRBJ2-7, the V gene TRBV20-1; TRBD1 might be the D (6 bases). The ends were cut back, 1 base at V and 3 bases at J, with 10 bases in the middle. Germline V gene lookup returns CDR1 DFQATT and CDR2 SNEGSKA (reference sequence). CDR3 length equals 13 residues.

This clonotype was recorded at least ten times. The rearrangement links TRBV5-1 to TRBJ2-5; 8 bases align to TRBD2. Germline V lookup: CDR1 SGHRS, CDR2 YFSETQ. There are 14 residues in the CDR3. The V gene end was trimmed by 4 bases and the J gene end by 0 bases; junction bases not matched to a gene: 2. CDR3 sequence (DNA): TGCGCCAGCAGCCCGGGACTAGACCAAGAGACCCAGTACTTC. Translated: CASSPGLDQETQYF.

About this clonotype itself: The CDR3 end shows no conserved phenylalanine or tryptophan, and so a read error is likely. This chain connects TRBV6-5 to TRBJ1-2; 8 bases map to TRBD1. V lost 5 bases and J lost 4; bases outside the gene matches: 9. Germline V gene lookup returns CDR1 MNHEY and CDR2 SVGAGI. The CDR3 sequence is 15 residues long. The chain's CDR3 is CASSPGQGGPYGYTG. The DNA of the CDR3 is TGTGCCAGCAGTCCCGGACAGGGAGGGCCCTATGGCTACACCGGC.

This clonotype was counted at least ten times. CDR3 in amino acids: CASSLADGGANYGYTF. CDR3 bases: TGCGCCAGCAGCTTGGCCGACGGGGGAGCTAACTATGGCTACACCTTC. The chain links TRBV5-1 to TRBJ1-2, with D perhaps TRBD1 (5 bases). V lost 0 bases to trimming and J lost 0 bases, with 12 bases between them. The CDR3 consists of 16 residues. In germline, CDR1 is SGHRS, CDR2 YFSETQ.

This clonotype was picked up a small number of times. The CDR3 region is CSARFGGGGDKTQYF. The CDR3 bases are TGCAGTGCTAGGTTCGGCGGGGGGGGCGATAAGACCCAGTACTTC. The chain links TRBV20-1 to TRBJ2-5, with 9 bases aligning to TRBD2. Trimming cost V 3 bases and J 6 bases; bases outside gene matches: 11. Germline V gene sequence: CDR1 DFQATT, CDR2 SNEGSKA (reference sequence). CDR3 size: 15 residues.